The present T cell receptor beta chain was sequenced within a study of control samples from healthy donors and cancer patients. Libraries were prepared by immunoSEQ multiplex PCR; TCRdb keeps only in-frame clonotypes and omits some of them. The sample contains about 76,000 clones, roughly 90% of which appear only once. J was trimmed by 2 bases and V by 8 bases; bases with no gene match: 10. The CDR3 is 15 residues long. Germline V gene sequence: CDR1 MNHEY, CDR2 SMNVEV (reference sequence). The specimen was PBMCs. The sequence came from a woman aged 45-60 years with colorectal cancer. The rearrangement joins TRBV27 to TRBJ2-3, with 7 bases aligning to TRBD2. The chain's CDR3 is CASSRVGGYTDTQYF. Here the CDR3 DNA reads TGTGCCAGCTCCAGGGTCGGGGGGTACACAGATACGCAGTATTTT.